This is a list of T cell receptor beta chains from one sample in a study of radiation and T cells in renal cell carcinoma. Sequenced by immunoSEQ multiplex PCR; TCRdb stores in-frame clones only, minus some. This table holds roughly 170,000 clones, 88% found once. Sample: blood, taken from a patient whose treatment included radiotherapy and nephrectomy. The receptors originated from a woman between 50 and 59 years old with renal cell carcinoma. Both conserved end residues are part of each CDR3.

CDR3 protein	V gene	J gene
CASSSTRGTSIVEQFF	TRBV7-2	TRBJ2-1
CASSPLGTGFSGANVLTF	TRBV18	TRBJ2-6
CASTGTPNYGYTF	TRBV6-5	TRBJ1-2
CASSFAGNQPQHF	TRBV7-6	TRBJ1-5
CASSEQGFPGELFF	TRBV25-1	TRBJ2-2
CASSRGGPNEKLFF	TRBV9	TRBJ1-4
CASSVLRSGGTDTQYF	TRBV5-1	TRBJ2-3
CASSSPSTDTQYF	TRBV7-2	TRBJ2-3
CASSSSGGATDTQYF	TRBV5-1	TRBJ2-3
CASSPLDAQNEQFF	TRBV18	TRBJ2-1
CASRAGDRGNSNQPQHF	TRBV19	TRBJ1-5
CASSLEGTTDTQYF	TRBV5-1	TRBJ2-3
CASSPALRNTEAFF	TRBV7-2	TRBJ1-1
CASRTTHRRSTEAFF	TRBV19	TRBJ1-1
CASSLLAGGSYNEQFF	TRBV5-6	TRBJ2-1
CASSRGYEGGYTF	TRBV28	TRBJ1-2
CASSFRGYGYTF	TRBV6-5	TRBJ1-2
CASIQSSGNTIYF	TRBV19	TRBJ1-3
CASSVTGGVTGELFF	TRBV19	TRBJ2-2
CASGYRSNTEAFF	TRBV12-5	TRBJ1-1
CASSFGAGNTEAFF	TRBV7-2	TRBJ1-1
CASSAWTGAQAFF	TRBV19	TRBJ1-1